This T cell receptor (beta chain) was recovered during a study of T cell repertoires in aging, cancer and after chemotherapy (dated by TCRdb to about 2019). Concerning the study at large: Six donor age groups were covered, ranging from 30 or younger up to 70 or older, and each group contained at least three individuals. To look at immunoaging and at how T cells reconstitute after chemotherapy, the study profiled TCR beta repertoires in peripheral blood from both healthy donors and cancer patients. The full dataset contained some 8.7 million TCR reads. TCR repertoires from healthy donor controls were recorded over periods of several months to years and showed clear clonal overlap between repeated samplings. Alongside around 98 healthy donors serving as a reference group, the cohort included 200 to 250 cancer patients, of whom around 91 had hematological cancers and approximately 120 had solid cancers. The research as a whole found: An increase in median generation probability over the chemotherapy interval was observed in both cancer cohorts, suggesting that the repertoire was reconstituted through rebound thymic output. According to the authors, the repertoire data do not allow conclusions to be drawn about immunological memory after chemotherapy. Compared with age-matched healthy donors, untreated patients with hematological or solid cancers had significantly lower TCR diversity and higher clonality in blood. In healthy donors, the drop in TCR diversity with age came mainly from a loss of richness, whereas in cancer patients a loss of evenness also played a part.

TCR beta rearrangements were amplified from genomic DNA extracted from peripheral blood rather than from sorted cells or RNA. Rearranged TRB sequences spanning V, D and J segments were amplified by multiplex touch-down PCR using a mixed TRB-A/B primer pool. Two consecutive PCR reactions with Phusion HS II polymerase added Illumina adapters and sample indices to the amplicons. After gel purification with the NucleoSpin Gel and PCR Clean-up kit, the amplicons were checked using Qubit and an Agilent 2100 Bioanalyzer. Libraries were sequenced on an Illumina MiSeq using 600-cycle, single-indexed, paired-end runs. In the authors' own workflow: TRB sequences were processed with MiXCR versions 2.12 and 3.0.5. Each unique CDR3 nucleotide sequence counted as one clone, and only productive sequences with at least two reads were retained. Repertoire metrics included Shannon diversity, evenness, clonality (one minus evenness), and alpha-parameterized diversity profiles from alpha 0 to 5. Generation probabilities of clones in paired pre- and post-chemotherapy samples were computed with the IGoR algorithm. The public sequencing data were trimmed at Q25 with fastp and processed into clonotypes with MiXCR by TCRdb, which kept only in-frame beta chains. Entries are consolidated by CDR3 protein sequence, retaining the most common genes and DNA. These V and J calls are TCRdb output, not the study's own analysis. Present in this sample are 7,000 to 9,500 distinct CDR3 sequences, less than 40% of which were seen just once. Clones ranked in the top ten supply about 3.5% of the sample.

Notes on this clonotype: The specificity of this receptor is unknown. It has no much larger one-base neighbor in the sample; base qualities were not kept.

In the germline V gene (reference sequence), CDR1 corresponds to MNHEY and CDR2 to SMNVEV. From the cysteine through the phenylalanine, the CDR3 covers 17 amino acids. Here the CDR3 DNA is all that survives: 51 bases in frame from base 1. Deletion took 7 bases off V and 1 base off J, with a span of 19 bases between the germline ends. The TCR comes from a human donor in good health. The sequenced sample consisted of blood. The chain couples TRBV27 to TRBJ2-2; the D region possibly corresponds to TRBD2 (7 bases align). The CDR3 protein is CASTPLGGGWNTGELFF. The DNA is TGTGCCAGCACTCCCTTAGGCGGGGGCTGGAACACCGGGGAGCTGTTTTTT.